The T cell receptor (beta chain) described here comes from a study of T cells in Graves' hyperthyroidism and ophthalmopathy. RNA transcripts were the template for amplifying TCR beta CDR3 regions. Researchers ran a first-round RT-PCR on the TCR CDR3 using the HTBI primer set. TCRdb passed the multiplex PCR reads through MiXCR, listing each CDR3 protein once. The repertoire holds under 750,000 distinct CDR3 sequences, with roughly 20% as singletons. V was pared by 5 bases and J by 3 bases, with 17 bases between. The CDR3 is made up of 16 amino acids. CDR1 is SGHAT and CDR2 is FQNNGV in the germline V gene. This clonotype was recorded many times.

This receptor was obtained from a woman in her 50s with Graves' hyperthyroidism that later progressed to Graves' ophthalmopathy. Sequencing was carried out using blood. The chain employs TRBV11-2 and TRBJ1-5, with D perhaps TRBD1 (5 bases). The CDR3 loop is CASSPQTGVNNQPQHF. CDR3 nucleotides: TGTGCCAGCAGCCCTCAAACGGGGGTGAACAATCAGCCCCAGCATTTT.